The TCR beta chain under discussion was sequenced for a study of breast tumors, draining lymph nodes, adjacent tissues. From germline, CDR1 is SNHLY and CDR2 FYNNEI. Trimming shortened V by 1 base and J by 5 bases, and 15 bases separated the two germline ends. The CDR3 extends over 16 amino acids. MiXCR, applied by TCRdb to the multiplex PCR reads, yields one record per CDR3 protein. The sample has 20,000 to 25,000 distinct CDR3 sequences, 50% seen once. This sequence originates from a female donor with breast cancer. Some clones in this sample may be carry-over from other donors' samples. The sample consisted of breast tumor tissue. The gene calls are TRBV2 and TRBJ2-1; D tentatively fits TRBD1 or TRBD2 (6 bases each). The CDR3 DNA reads as TGTGCCAGCAGTGAAGAAGGAGGGCAGGGGAACAATGAGCAGTTCTTC. This translates into CASSEEGGQGNNEQFF.